In this sample, the clone carrying this T cell receptor (beta chain) turned up many times. The antigen is unknown. The data stem from a study of T cells in Graves' hyperthyroidism and ophthalmopathy. Study-wide results and caveats: The majority of expanded thyroid clonotypes above 0.001 also appeared in blood.

Inclusion characteristics of ophthalmopathy patients comprised a Clinical Activity Score of at least 3, a NOSPECS grade of at least 4, and duration under 3 months. Exclusion criteria comprised uncontrolled infection, other autoimmune disease, pregnancy or lactation. The PBMCs were sourced from fresh peripheral blood (approximately 9 ml). The investigators amplified TCR beta CDR3 regions from RNA transcripts. A first-round RT-PCR of the TCR CDR3 used the HTBI primer set. One entry per CDR3 protein, called by TCRdb with MiXCR from the multiplex PCR reads. Of 500,000 to 800,000 distinct CDR3 sequences in the sample, about 14% are singletons; the top ten hold around 13%. The CDR3 totals 13 residues. Per the germline V gene, CDR1 is DFQATT and CDR2 is SNEGSKA (reference sequence). The V gene lost 5 bases and the J gene lost 6 bases, with 17 bases spanning the gap.

The sequence was obtained from a woman between 50 and 59 years old with Graves' ophthalmopathy. This chain links TRBV20-1 with TRBJ2-7; D may match TRBD1 or TRBD2 (6 bases each). Material: blood. CDR3 DNA: TGCAGTGCTGCCCGGTCGGGGGCAACCGAGCAGTACTTC. Translation: CSAARSGATEQYF.